Listed below are T cell receptor beta chains from one sample, sequenced in a study of T cells expressing NK-cell markers. Following a re-call of the 5' RACE reads, TCRdb has one entry per CDR3 protein and lacks DNA. Listed are 130,000 to 150,000 distinct CDR3 sequences; about 12% falls within the top ten. The sequencing input was blood T cells: a sorted CD56 or NKG2C T cell subset, CD4+ or CD8+ T cells, or bulk PBMC T cells (not recorded which). All receptors come from a man aged 18 to 35 in good health. Each CDR3 is given with its conserved first and last residue.

j_call: TRBJ2-7; v_call: TRBV12-3/TRBV12-4; cdr3_aa: CASRGTSGTYEQYF
j_call: TRBJ2-1; v_call: TRBV2; cdr3_aa: CASSGLAIEQFF
j_call: TRBJ2-5; v_call: TRBV4-3; cdr3_aa: CASSQDVREGETQYF
j_call: TRBJ2-2; v_call: TRBV19; cdr3_aa: CASRTSGRSWDTGELFF
j_call: TRBJ2-7; v_call: TRBV7-8; cdr3_aa: CASSLGTGGDYEQYF
j_call: TRBJ2-1; v_call: TRBV29-1; cdr3_aa: CSVVGQGNNEQFF
j_call: TRBJ2-1; v_call: TRBV5-5; cdr3_aa: CASCLSLAVPNNEQFF
j_call: TRBJ1-5; v_call: TRBV20-1; cdr3_aa: CSARDKQGVHQPQHF
j_call: TRBJ2-1; v_call: TRBV4-3; cdr3_aa: CASSQDSASGYNEQFF
j_call: TRBJ2-5; v_call: TRBV7-9; cdr3_aa: CASSLDIGQTQYF
j_call: TRBJ2-5; v_call: TRBV20-1; cdr3_aa: CSAREGRNQETQYF
j_call: TRBJ2-2; v_call: TRBV19; cdr3_aa: CASRPGTATGELFF
j_call: TRBJ2-3; v_call: TRBV27; cdr3_aa: CASSSTSGRYRGDTQYF
j_call: TRBJ2-3; v_call: TRBV6-4; cdr3_aa: CASSGPETSGTAPVNTDTQYF
j_call: TRBJ2-1; v_call: TRBV6-1; cdr3_aa: CASSAQGRKSDEQFF
j_call: TRBJ2-1; v_call: TRBV11-3; cdr3_aa: CASSSRVAGGPWEQFF
j_call: TRBJ2-3; v_call: TRBV6-2/TRBV6-3; cdr3_aa: CASNEISASASTDTQYF
j_call: TRBJ1-3; v_call: TRBV7-8; cdr3_aa: CASSLAPLSGNTIYF
j_call: TRBJ2-3; v_call: TRBV7-8; cdr3_aa: CASSTLTSGRMDTQYF
j_call: TRBJ1-2; v_call: TRBV6-5; cdr3_aa: CASSYAQTVGLYGYTF
j_call: TRBJ1-5; v_call: TRBV20-1; cdr3_aa: CSAREESLSNQPQHF
j_call: TRBJ2-1; v_call: TRBV9; cdr3_aa: CASSDSGVPHVNEQFF
j_call: TRBJ2-1; v_call: TRBV29-1; cdr3_aa: CSVDGLAGDHLYNEQFF